These 17 T cell receptor beta chains share one sample of origin, sequenced in a study of T cell responses to AZD1222 COVID-19 vaccine. The repertoire was sequenced with immunoSEQ multiplex PCR; TCRdb's copy has only in-frame clones and lacks some. The sample comprises 130,000 to 150,000 clones, approximately 86% of which are singletons, and approximately 5.1% rests with the top ten. The sequencing used peripheral blood, collected 28 days after the second dose of the MenACWY control vaccine. These receptors came from an adult who received the MenACWY meningococcal vaccine as a control.

V usage is TRBV7-3 and J usage is TRBJ2-7; 7 positions match TRBD2. There are 13 residues in the CDR3. Germline V gene lookup returns CDR1 SGHTA and CDR2 FQGTGA. The J segment lost 5 bases and the V segment lost 2 bases, leaving 3 bases of the junction unmatched. The CDR3 nucleotides read TGTGCCAGCAGCTTAGCGGGGGTCGACGAGCAGTACTTC. It encodes CASSLAGVDEQYF. The full variable domain, in which reference TRBV7-3 and TRBJ2-7 provide the parts outside the CDR3, is GAGVSQTPSNKVTEKGKYVELRCDPISGHTALYWYRQSLGQGPEFLIYFQGTGAADDSGLPNDRFFAVRPEGSVSTLKIQRTERGDSAVYLCASSLAGVDEQYFGPGTRLTVT.

The chain recombines TRBV18 with TRBJ1-2, with 9 bases aligning to TRBD1. The V segment lost 3 bases and the J segment 3 bases; nucleotides outside the gene matches: 5. CDR1 KGHSH and CDR2 LQKENI come from the germline V gene. The CDR3 totals 15 residues. In DNA, the CDR3 is TGTGCCAGCTCACCCGGGGACAGGGACTACTATGGCTACACCTTC. Encoded protein: CASSPGDRDYYGYTF.

The chain carries TRBV14 and TRBJ2-3; D call uncertain. This CDR3 region has 14 residues. Per germline, CDR1 SGHDN and CDR2 FVKESK. Trimming took 1 base from V and 6 from J, leaving 11 bases between them. In DNA form, the CDR3 reads TGTGCCAGCAGCCAAGTCCGGGCCCGGGATACGCAGTATTTT. Protein: CASSQVRARDTQYF.

V usage is TRBV6-2 or TRBV6-3 and J usage is TRBJ2-5; 12 bases are shared with TRBD2. Trimming removed 6 bases from V and 4 bases from J; junction bases left unmatched: 9. Germline V CDR1 and CDR2: MNHEY, SVGEGT. The CDR3 runs 16 residues. CDR3 sequence reads: CASSRRLAGDRETQYF. The DNA of the CDR3 is TGTGCCAGCAGCCGTAGACTAGCGGGAGATCGAGAGACCCAGTACTTC.

This clone was found once. Here the CDR3 reads CASRGRGFRNEQFF. The CDR3, as DNA: TGTGCCAGCCGTGGACGGGGGTTTCGGAATGAGCAGTTCTTC. The chain is built from TRBV3-1 (or the pseudogene TRBV3-2) and TRBJ2-1, with D maybe TRBD2 (6 bases). The CDR3 has 14 residues. The germline V gene encodes CDR1 LGHDT and CDR2 YNNKEL (reference sequence). V dropped 8 bases and J dropped 7 bases, with 18 bases sitting between them.

This chain links TRBV3-1 (or the pseudogene TRBV3-2) with TRBJ1-1; D gene ambiguous. Trimming took off 1 base at V and 6 bases at J, with 12 bases between the two ends. The CDR3 is made up of 14 amino acids. Germline assignment: CDR1 LGHDT and CDR2 YNNKEL (reference sequence). CDR3 sequence (DNA): TGTGCCAGCAGCCAAGGATTTCGGCCCTCTGAAGCTTTCTTT. Its protein is CASSQGFRPSEAFF.

V is TRBV6-5 and J is TRBJ2-3; D is undetermined. Trimming pared 11 bases from V and 2 bases from J, leaving 17 bases between. CDR1 MNHEY and CDR2 SVGAGI come from the germline V gene. CDR3 length: 14 amino acids. CDR3 loop: CASSEFSLTDTQYF. CDR3 DNA sequence: TGTGCCTCCAGCGAGTTTTCCCTCACAGATACGCAGTATTTT.

Notes on this clone: The junction departs from germline at one end; a sequencing error may be responsible. The V gene is TRBV6-5, the J gene TRBJ1-4; a weak D match, TRBD1 (6 bases). The CDR3 consists of 15 residues. Germline V gives CDR1 MNHEY, CDR2 SVGAGI. The CDR3 loop is CASSYQPGAKEKLFF. Here the CDR3 DNA reads TGTGCCAGCAGTTACCAGCCGGGGGCTAAGGAAAAACTGTTTTTT.

The chain uses TRBV18 and TRBJ1-5, with unresolved D. The CDR3 sequence is 13 residues long. Germline lookup yields CDR1 KGHSH and CDR2 LQKENI. V was trimmed by 4 bases and J by 4 bases, leaving 8 bases between them. The CDR3 here is CASSRGLNQPQHF. DNA for the CDR3: TGTGCCAGCTCACGGGGTCTTAATCAGCCCCAGCATTTT. Full variable domain (rest looked up from reference TRBV18 and TRBJ1-5): NAGVMQNPRHLVRRRGQEARLRCSPMKGHSHVYWYRQLPEEGLKFMVYLQKENIIDESGMPKERFSAEFPKEGPSILRIQQVVRGDSAAYFCASSRGLNQPQHFGDGTRLSIL.

V gene TRBV7-9 combines with J gene TRBJ2-2; D is ambiguous. Deletions cut 1 base from V and 6 bases from J, with 6 bases between. CDR1 is SEHNR, CDR2 FQNEAQ, per germline (reference sequence). This CDR3 has 13 residues. The CDR3, as DNA: TGTGCCAGCAGCTTAGTTGCTTCCGGGGAGCTGTTTTTT. Residues: CASSLVASGELFF.

This chain links TRBV11-2 with TRBJ2-2; the match to TRBD2 covers 10 bases. This CDR3 has 17 residues. Germline V CDR1 and CDR2: SGHAT, FQNNGV. Trimming took 5 bases from V and 5 from J; bases not matched to a gene: 11. The CDR3 is CASSTWVRLAGTGELFF. The CDR3 DNA is TGTGCCAGCAGCACGTGGGTCCGACTAGCGGGTACCGGGGAGCTGTTTTTT.

The rearrangement joins TRBV12-3 or TRBV12-4 to TRBJ2-2; a possible D gene is TRBD1 (5 bases). The CDR3 covers 12 residues. Trimming removed 2 bases at V and 7 bases at J, with 5 bases between. CDR3 in amino acids: CASSLQGGELFF. The CDR3 DNA is TGTGCCAGCAGTTTACAGGGCGGGGAGCTGTTTTTT.

The chain recombines TRBV28 with TRBJ1-4; tentative D call: TRBD1 (6 bases). CDR3 length: 15 amino acids. The germline gives CDR1 MDHEN, CDR2 SYDVKM. The V end was cut by 2 bases, the J end by 5 bases, with 12 bases between. The CDR3 DNA sequence: TGTGCCAGCAGTTTACCGACAGGTCTAAATGAAAAACTGTTTTTT. Amino acid sequence: CASSLPTGLNEKLFF.

The chain links TRBV5-1 to TRBJ1-5; a possible D gene is TRBD1 (6 bases). The germline gives CDR1 SGHRS, CDR2 YFSETQ. Trimming cost V 1 base and J 3 bases, with 11 bases left between them. CDR3 size: 15 residues. In DNA, the CDR3 is TGCGCCAGCAGCTTGACAACAGGGCACAATCAGCCCCAGCATTTT. Translating it yields CASSLTTGHNQPQHF.

The V call is TRBV6-4, the J call TRBJ1-1; 8 nucleotides align to TRBD1. The germline gives CDR1 MRHNA, CDR2 SNTAGT. V dropped 0 bases and J dropped 4; count of bases not matched to a gene: 1. This CDR3 has 14 amino acids. CDR3 residues: CASSDSDRATEAFF. CDR3 coding DNA: TGTGCCAGCAGTGACTCGGACAGGGCCACTGAAGCTTTCTTT.

This chain links TRBV5-1 with TRBJ2-5; TRBD2 is a possible D gene (6 bases). Germline V gene data show CDR1 as SGHRS and CDR2 as YFSETQ. This CDR3 region has 13 residues. The V gene lost 3 bases and the J gene lost 2 bases, with 8 bases spanning the gap. As DNA, the CDR3 is TGCGCCAGCAGCTGGGGGGTGCAAGAGACCCAGTACTTC. Its protein is CASSWGVQETQYF.

J is TRBJ2-1 and V is TRBV19; 7 bases map to TRBD2. The CDR3 totals 16 residues. From germline, CDR1 is LNHDA and CDR2 SQIVND (reference sequence). V dropped 7 bases and J dropped 6; count of bases not matched to a gene: 15. CDR3 DNA sequence: TGTGCCAGTAAAGGTCGGGCGGGGGAGACCGTCAATGAGCAGTTCTTC. Its translation is CASKGRAGETVNEQFF.